The clone carrying this TCR beta chain was counted between two and nine times. Its antigen is currently unknown. The PCR had 60 Vbeta and 13 Jbeta primers. The protocol was immunoSEQ multiplex PCR, while the TCRdb copy is restricted to in-frame clones and leaves out a portion. The sample holds about 120,000 clones, around 75% seen once. The sample belongs to a study of cytomegalovirus exposure and HLA in healthy donors. For the study at large: An earlier analysis identified 100 million to 130 million unique TCR beta sequences in about 200 million T cells. Genotyping showed around four fifths of roughly 400 donors falling in the Caucasian-associated ancestry cluster.

Deletions cut 4 bases from V and 0 bases from J, with 13 bases between. Germline-derived CDR1 and CDR2 are SGHRS and YFSETQ. The CDR3 covers 15 residues. Regarding the study as a whole: Sequences of the TCR beta chain were said to predict the HLA-A and HLA-B alleles of most subjects accurately.

Healthy people donating bone marrow made up the donors. The chain employs TRBV5-1 and TRBJ1-1, with D possibly TRBD1 on 6 matching bases. Sequencing used PBMCs. The sequence was obtained from a woman younger than 35 in good health and CMV-seronegative. CDR3 DNA sequence: TGCGCCAGCAGCATCGGACAGCTACTGAACACTGAAGCTTTCTTT. The encoded protein is CASSIGQLLNTEAFF.